These 12 T cell receptor beta chains share one sample of origin, sequenced in a study of shared clonotypes between healthy human individuals. Sequencing used immunoSEQ multiplex PCR; TCRdb keeps in-frame clones, though not all of them. This table holds 2 million to 2.5 million clones, about 94% found once. Sequencing was done on a sample of naive CD4+ T cells sorted from blood. Subset here: CD45RA+ positively selected. These receptors originate from a man aged 18 to 35 in good health.

The chain is built from TRBV11-1 and TRBJ1-2; D may be TRBD1 (6 bases). The V and J ends lost 5 bases and 4 bases respectively, with 23 bases between them. The germline V gene encodes CDR1 SGHAT and CDR2 FQDESV (reference sequence). This CDR3 region has 17 residues. The CDR3 reads CASSPGTKPTRSYGYTF. Written as DNA, the CDR3 is TGTGCCAGCAGCCCGGGGACAAAGCCCACTCGGAGCTATGGCTACACCTTC.

The chain combines TRBV7-9 with TRBJ1-6, with 7 bases matching TRBD1. The CDR3 runs 16 residues. Germline V gene sequence: CDR1 SEHNR, CDR2 FQNEAQ (reference sequence). Losses at the gene ends were 0 bases for V and 5 bases for J; bases not matched to a gene: 4. The chain's CDR3 is CASSLAGGDNNSPLHF. For the CDR3, the DNA is TGTGCCAGCAGCTTAGCAGGGGGCGATAATAATTCACCCCTCCACTTT.

This rearrangement joins TRBV5-6 to TRBJ2-5, with TRBD2 matching 10 bases. Matching the DNA end better, TRBJ2-7 makes the J call doubtful. The CDR3 runs to 14 residues. Looked up from germline, CDR1 is SGHDT and CDR2 is YYEEEE. The CDR3 DNA follows: TGTGCCAGCAACCGACTAGCGGGTACCTACGAGCAGTACTTC. Translating gives CASNRLAGTYEQYF.

Of note for this clone: The identical CDR3 is also encoded by other nucleotide sequences in the sample. CDR3 residues: CASSRGGGYGYTF. DNA of the CDR3: TGTGCCAGCAGTCGCGGAGGGGGATATGGCTACACCTTC. This chain links TRBV28 with TRBJ1-2; weak D call: TRBD1 (6 bases). This CDR3 is built from 13 residues. V was pared by 5 bases and J by 5 bases, with 12 bases between. The germline V gene has CDR1 MDHEN and CDR2 SYDVKM.

Comments on this clone: Different DNA sequences within this sample yield the same CDR3. The chain uses TRBV10-1 and TRBJ2-1; D possibly corresponds to TRBD2 (5 bases). The ends were cut back, 4 bases at V and 7 bases at J, with 5 bases in the middle. The germline gives CDR1 WNHNN, CDR2 SYGVQD (reference sequence). This CDR3 contains 11 residues. The CDR3 protein is CASSAGNEQFF. The CDR3 bases are TGCGCCAGCAGTGCGGGGAATGAGCAGTTCTTC.

CDR3: CASSITKKGVYGYTF. The CDR3 DNA reads TGTGCCAGTAGTATAACGAAAAAAGGGGTTTATGGCTACACCTTC. This chain connects TRBV19 to TRBJ1-2, with D tentatively TRBD1 (5 bases). With 2 bases removed from V and 5 bases from J, the gap between germline ends came to 15 bases. The germline CDR1 and CDR2 sequences are LNHDA and SQIVND (reference sequence). The CDR3 spans 15 residues.

J is TRBJ1-1 and V is TRBV11-2, with 10 bases matching TRBD1. After removal of 0 bases from V and 4 bases from J, the junction contained 8 bases not matched to a gene. CDR1 is SGHAT, CDR2 FQNNGV, per germline. The CDR3 covers 17 residues. This chain's CDR3 is CASSLDGTGARSTEAFF. DNA for the CDR3: TGTGCCAGCAGCTTAGATGGGACAGGGGCGCGAAGCACTGAAGCTTTCTTT.

This clone appeared a single time. This chain uses TRBV5-1 with TRBJ2-1; TRBD2 matches 7 bases. V was pared by 4 bases and J by 10 bases, with 11 bases of the junction left unmatched. Germline V gene sequence: CDR1 SGHRS, CDR2 YFSETQ. This CDR3 region has 14 residues. CDR3 sequence (DNA): TGCGCCAGCAGCGGAACAGGACTAGTCCGAGAGCAGTTCTTC. It yields the protein CASSGTGLVREQFF.

This rearrangement joins TRBV7-9 to TRBJ2-7, with 7 nucleotides matching TRBD1. The V gene end was trimmed by 3 bases and the J gene end by 1 base; junction bases not matched to a gene: 6. Germline V gives CDR1 SEHNR, CDR2 FQNEAQ (reference sequence). The CDR3 runs to 15 residues. In nucleotides, the CDR3 is TGTGCCAGCAGCTTGGGGATGACAGGGTCCTACGAGCAGTACTTC. Translating gives CASSLGMTGSYEQYF.

V usage is TRBV5-1 and J usage is TRBJ2-1, with D perhaps matching TRBD1 (6 bases). V dropped 4 bases and J dropped 1 base, with 12 bases sitting between them. CDR3 length: 15 residues. Germline V gene sequence: CDR1 SGHRS, CDR2 YFSETQ. CDR3 in amino acids: CASSPGQPSYNEQFF. The CDR3 nucleotides read TGCGCCAGCAGCCCCGGACAGCCTTCCTACAATGAGCAGTTCTTC.

The chain is built from TRBV6-6 and TRBJ1-4, with D perhaps matching TRBD1 (5 bases). Germline V gene sequence: CDR1 MNHNY, CDR2 SVGAGI (reference sequence). This CDR3 comprises 15 residues. Trimming cost V 6 bases and J 4 bases, with 15 bases left between them. The CDR3 bases are TGTGCCAGCAGAGAGACCCCAGGGCGTAATGAAAAACTGTTTTTT. Translating gives CASRETPGRNEKLFF.

The chain uses TRBV4-3 and TRBJ2-2, with D unclear. Germline-derived CDR1 and CDR2 are LGHNA and YSLEER. This CDR3 comprises 17 residues. V was clipped by 0 bases and J by 4 bases, with 15 bases between them. This CDR3 reads CASSQEVSGGATGELFF. The CDR3 region has the DNA TGCGCCAGCAGCCAAGAAGTTTCTGGCGGCGCCACCGGGGAGCTGTTTTTT.